The source of this TCR beta chain is a study of yellow fever vaccine responses in identical twins. Each CDR3 protein gets one entry after TCRdb re-called the RT-PCR reads with MiXCR. The sample has about 4,700 distinct CDR3 sequences; nearly 90% are singletons. Germline loops: CDR1 DFQATT, CDR2 SNEGSKA (reference sequence). V gave up 2 bases and J gave up 2 bases, with 5 bases separating them. This CDR3 has 12 residues. The material was T cells from blood (PBMCs), unsorted or a sorted subset (not recorded which), obtained before or after yellow fever vaccination (not recorded which). This rearrangement joins TRBV20-1 to TRBJ2-3; no definite D call. The clonotype comes from a woman between 18 and 29 years old who received the yellow fever vaccine. The CDR3 reads CSARFNTDTQYF. For the CDR3, the DNA is TGCAGTGCTAGATTTAACACAGATACGCAGTATTTT.